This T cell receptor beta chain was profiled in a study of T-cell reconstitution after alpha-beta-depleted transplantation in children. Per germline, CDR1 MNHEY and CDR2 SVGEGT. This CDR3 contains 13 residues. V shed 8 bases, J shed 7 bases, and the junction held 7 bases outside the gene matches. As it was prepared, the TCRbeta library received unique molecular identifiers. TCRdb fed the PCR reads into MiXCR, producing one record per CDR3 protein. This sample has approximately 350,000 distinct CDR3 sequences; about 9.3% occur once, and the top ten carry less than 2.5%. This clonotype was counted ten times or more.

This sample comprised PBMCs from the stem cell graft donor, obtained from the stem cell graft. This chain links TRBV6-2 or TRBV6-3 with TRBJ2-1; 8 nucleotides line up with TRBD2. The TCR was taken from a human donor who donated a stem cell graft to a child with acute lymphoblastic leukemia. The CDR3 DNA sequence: TGTGCCAGCGCGGGAGGTGAAATAAATGAGCAGTTCTTC. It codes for CASAGGEINEQFF.